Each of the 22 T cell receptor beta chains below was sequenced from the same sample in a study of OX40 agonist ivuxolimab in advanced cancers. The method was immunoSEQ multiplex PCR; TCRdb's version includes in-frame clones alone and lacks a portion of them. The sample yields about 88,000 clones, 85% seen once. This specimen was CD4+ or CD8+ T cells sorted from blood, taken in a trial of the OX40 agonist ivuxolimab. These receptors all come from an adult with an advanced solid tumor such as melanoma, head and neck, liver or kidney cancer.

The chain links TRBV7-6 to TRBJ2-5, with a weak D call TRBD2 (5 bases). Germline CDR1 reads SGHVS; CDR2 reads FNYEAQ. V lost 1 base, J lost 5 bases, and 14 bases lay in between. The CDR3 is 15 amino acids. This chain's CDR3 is CASSLGGLARETQYF. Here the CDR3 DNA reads TGTGCCAGCAGCTTAGGAGGGTTGGCAAGGGAGACCCAGTACTTC. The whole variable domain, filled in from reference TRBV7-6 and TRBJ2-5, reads GAGVSQSPRYKVTKRGQDVALRCDPISGHVSLYWYRQALGQGPEFLTYFNYEAQQDKSGLPNDRFSAERPEGSISTLTIQRTEQRDSAMYRCASSLGGLARETQYFGPGTRLLVL.

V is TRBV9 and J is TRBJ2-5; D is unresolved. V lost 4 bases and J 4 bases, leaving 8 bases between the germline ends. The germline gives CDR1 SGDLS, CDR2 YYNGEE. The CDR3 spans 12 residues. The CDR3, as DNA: TGTGCCAGCAGCTCCATCGGAGAGACCCAGTACTTC. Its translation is CASSSIGETQYF. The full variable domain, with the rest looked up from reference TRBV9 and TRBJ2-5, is DSGVTQTPKHLITATGQRVTLRCSPRSGDLSVYWYQQSLDQGLQFLIQYYNGEERAKGNILERFSAQQFPDLHSELNLSSLELGDSALYFCASSSIGETQYFGPGTRLLVL.

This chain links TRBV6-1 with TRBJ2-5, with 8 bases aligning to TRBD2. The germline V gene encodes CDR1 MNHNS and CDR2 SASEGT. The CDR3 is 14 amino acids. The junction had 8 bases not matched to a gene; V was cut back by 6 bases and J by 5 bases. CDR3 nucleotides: TGTGCCAGCAGCCATCACCCTAGCGGGGAGACCCAGTACTTC. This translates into CASSHHPSGETQYF.

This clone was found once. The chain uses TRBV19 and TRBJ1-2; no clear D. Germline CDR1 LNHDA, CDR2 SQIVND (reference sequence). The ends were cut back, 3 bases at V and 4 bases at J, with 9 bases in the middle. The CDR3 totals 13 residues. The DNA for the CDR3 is TGTGCCAGTAGTATTGACGGGAGCTATGGCTACACCTTC. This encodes CASSIDGSYGYTF.

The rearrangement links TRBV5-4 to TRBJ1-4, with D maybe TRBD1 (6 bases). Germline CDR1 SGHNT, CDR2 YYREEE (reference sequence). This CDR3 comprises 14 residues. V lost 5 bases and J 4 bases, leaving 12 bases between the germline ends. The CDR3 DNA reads TGTGCCAGCAGGGAAGGACAGCTTAATGAAAAACTGTTTTTT. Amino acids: CASREGQLNEKLFF.

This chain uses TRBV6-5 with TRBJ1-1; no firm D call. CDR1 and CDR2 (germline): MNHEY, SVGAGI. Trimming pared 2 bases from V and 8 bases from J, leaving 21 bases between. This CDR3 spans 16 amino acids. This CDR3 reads CASSYQAARPWLEAFF. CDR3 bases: TGTGCCAGCAGTTACCAAGCGGCCAGGCCCTGGCTCGAAGCTTTCTTT.

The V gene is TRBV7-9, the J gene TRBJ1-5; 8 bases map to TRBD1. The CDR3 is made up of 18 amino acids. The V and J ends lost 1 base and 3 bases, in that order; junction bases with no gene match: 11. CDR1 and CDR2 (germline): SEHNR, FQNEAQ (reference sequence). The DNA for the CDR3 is TGTGCCAGCAGCTTAGGACGGCTAGGACAGGGCCTCAATCAGCCCCAGCATTTT. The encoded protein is CASSLGRLGQGLNQPQHF.

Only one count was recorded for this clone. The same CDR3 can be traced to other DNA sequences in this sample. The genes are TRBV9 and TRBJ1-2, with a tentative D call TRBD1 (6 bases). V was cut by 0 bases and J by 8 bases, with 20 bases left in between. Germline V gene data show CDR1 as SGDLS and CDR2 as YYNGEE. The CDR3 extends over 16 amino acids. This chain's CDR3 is CASSVEGRSERGGYTF. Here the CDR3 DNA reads TGTGCCAGCAGCGTAGAAGGTCGGTCGGAAAGGGGGGGCTACACCTTC.

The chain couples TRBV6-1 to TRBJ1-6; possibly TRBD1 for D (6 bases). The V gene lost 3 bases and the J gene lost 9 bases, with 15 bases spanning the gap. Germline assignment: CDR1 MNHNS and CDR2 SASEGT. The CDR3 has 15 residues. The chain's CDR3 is CASSEGAFGFSPLHF. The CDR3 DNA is TGTGCCAGCAGTGAGGGGGCTTTTGGATTTTCACCCCTCCACTTT.

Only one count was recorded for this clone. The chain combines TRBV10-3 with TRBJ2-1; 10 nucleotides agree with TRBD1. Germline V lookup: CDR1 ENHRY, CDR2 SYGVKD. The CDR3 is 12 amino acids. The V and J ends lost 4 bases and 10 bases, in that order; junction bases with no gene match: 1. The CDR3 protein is CAISGTGGEQFF. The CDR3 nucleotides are TGTGCCATCAGTGGGACAGGGGGGGAGCAGTTCTTC.

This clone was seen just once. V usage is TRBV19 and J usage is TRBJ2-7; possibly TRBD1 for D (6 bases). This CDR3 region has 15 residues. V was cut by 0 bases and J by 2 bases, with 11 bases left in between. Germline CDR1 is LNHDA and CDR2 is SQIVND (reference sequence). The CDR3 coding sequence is TGTGCCAGTAGTATAGAGGGCAGGGGCCCCTACGAGCAGTACTTC. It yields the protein CASSIEGRGPYEQYF.

The CDR3 region is CASSLERAYEQYF. As DNA, the CDR3 is TGTGCCAGCAGCCTAGAGCGGGCCTACGAGCAGTACTTC. This chain uses TRBV7-2 with TRBJ2-7; tentatively, D is TRBD2 (6 bases). This CDR3 spans 13 amino acids. CDR1 and CDR2 (germline): SGHTA, FQGNSA. Trimming left V 5 bases short and J 2 bases short, with 10 bases between.

The CDR3 spells CASSPTGPYNEQFF. CDR3 coding DNA: TGTGCCAGCTCACCGACGGGACCCTACAATGAGCAGTTCTTC. The rearrangement uses TRBV18 and TRBJ2-1; D is perhaps TRBD1 or TRBD2 (5 bases each). Deletions cut 3 bases from V and 2 bases from J, with 8 bases between. This CDR3 contains 14 residues. Germline assignment: CDR1 KGHSH and CDR2 LQKENI. Full variable domain (rest looked up from reference TRBV18 and TRBJ2-1): NAGVMQNPRHLVRRRGQEARLRCSPMKGHSHVYWYRQLPEEGLKFMVYLQKENIIDESGMPKERFSAEFPKEGPSILRIQQVVRGDSAAYFCASSPTGPYNEQFFGPGTRLTVL.

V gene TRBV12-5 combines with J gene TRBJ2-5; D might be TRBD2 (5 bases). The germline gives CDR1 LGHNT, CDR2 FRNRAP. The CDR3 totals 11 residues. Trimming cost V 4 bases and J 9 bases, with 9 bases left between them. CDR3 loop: CASGSGKAQYF. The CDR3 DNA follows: TGTGCTAGTGGTTCCGGGAAGGCCCAGTACTTC.

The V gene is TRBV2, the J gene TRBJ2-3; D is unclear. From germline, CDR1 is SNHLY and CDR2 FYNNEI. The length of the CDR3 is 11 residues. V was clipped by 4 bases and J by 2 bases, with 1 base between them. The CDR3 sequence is CASSVTDTQYF. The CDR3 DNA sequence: TGTGCCAGCAGTGTCACAGATACGCAGTATTTT.

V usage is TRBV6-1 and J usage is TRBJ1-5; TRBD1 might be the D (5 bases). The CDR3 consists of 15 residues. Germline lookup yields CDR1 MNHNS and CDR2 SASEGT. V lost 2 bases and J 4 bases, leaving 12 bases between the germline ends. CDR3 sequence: CASSEIGTSNQPQHF. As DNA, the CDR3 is TGTGCCAGCAGTGAAATCGGGACTAGTAATCAGCCCCAGCATTTT.

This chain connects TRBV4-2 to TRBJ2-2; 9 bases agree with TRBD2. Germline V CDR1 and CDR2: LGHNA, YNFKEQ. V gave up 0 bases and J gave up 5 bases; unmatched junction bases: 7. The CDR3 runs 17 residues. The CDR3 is CASSQEYLAGWTGELFF. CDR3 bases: TGTGCCAGCAGCCAAGAGTACCTAGCGGGATGGACCGGGGAGCTGTTTTTT.

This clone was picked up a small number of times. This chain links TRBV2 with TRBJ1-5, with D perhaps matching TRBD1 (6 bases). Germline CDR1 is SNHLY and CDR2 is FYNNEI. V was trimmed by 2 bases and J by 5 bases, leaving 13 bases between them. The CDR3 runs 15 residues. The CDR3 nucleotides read TGTGCCAGCAGTGAATGGGGGGCACGATATCAGCCCCAGCATTTT. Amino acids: CASSEWGARYQPQHF.

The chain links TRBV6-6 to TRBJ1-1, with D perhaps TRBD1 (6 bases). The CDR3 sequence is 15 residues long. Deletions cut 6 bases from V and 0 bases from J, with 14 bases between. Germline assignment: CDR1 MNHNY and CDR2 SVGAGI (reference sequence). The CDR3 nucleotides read TGTGCCAGCAGCCCGTCGACAGGATTGAACACTGAAGCTTTCTTT. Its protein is CASSPSTGLNTEAFF.

The CDR3 coding sequence is TGTGCCAGCAGTTTATCAGGACGGGAAGGCACTGAAGCTTTCTTT. Protein sequence: CASSLSGREGTEAFF. V is TRBV28 and J is TRBJ1-1, with D unclear. CDR1 and CDR2 from the germline V gene are MDHEN and SYDVKM. The CDR3 runs 15 residues. Trimming removed 1 base from V and 4 bases from J, with 13 bases in between.

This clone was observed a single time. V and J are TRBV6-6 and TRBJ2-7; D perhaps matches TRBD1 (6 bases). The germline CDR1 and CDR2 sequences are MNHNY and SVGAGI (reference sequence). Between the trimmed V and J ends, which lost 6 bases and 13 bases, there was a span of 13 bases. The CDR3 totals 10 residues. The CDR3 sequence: CASRSGDTYF. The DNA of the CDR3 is TGTGCCAGCAGATCCGGGGACACCTACTTC.

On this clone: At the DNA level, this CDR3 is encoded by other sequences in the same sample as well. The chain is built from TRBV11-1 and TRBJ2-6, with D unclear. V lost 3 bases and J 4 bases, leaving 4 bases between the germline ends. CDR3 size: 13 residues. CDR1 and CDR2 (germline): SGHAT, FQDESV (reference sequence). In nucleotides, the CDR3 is TGTGCCAGCAGCTTCTCCGGGGCCAACGTCCTGACTTTC. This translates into CASSFSGANVLTF.